The clone carrying this T cell receptor beta chain was found a few times. Antigen: not known. This specimen comes from a study of T-cell reconstitution after alpha-beta-depleted transplantation in children. Study-wide results and caveats: Newly produced T cells mostly provided counts and TCRbeta diversity after one year, as hyperexpanded clones declined. Some patients showed high day-60 TCRbeta diversity, which derived from surviving recipient T cells and thymic progenitors.

The CDR3 has 14 residues. The germline CDR1 and CDR2 sequences are DFQATT and SNEGSKA (reference sequence). V was cut by 5 bases and J by 6 bases, with 16 bases left in between. Unique molecular identifiers were incorporated when the TCRbeta library was constructed. TCRdb reanalysed the PCR reads using MiXCR and keeps one entry per CDR3 protein. The repertoire includes more than 85,000 distinct CDR3 sequences, about 6.8% of them detected once, and less than 20% sits in the top ten. The clonotype was recovered from a boy aged 2 to 9 with acute lymphoblastic leukemia, due to receive a stem cell transplant. The chain carries TRBV20-1 and TRBJ2-2, with D tentatively TRBD1 or TRBD2 (5 bases each). Sample: PBMCs, taken before TCRalphabeta/CD19-depleted stem cell transplant. CDR3 sequence: CSAPGKGTSGELFF. The CDR3, as DNA: TGCAGTGCTCCGGGGAAGGGGACGTCCGGGGAGCTGTTTTTT.